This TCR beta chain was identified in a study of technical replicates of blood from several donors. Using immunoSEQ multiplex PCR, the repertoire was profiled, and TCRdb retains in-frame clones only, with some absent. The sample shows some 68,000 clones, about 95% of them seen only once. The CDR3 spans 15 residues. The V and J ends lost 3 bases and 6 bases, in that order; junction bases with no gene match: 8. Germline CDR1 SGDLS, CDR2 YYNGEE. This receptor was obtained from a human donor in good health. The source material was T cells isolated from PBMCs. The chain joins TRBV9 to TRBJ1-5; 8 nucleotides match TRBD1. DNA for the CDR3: TGTGCCAGCAGCGCAGGACAGGGTCCGAGTCAGCCCCAGCATTTT. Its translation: CASSAGQGPSQPQHF.